Detailed here is one TCR beta chain. In its sample, this clonotype was seen many times. Its specific antigen is unknown. Within one base of it there is no much larger clone, and no base qualities were kept. According to the study, the label for this sample's time point signals: newly diagnosed GD, antithyroid drugs for less than 3 months. For both TCR sequencing and RNA sequencing, RNA was extracted from PBMCs using TRIzol. Graves' disease was diagnosed according to American Thyroid Association guidelines. The patients came from an endocrinology department in Xi'an, China. Each patient gave approximately 8.8 milliliters of peripheral blood, collected in an EDTA anticoagulant tube. Ficoll Paque Plus density gradient separation was used to isolate PBMCs, and no further T cell sorting was done. An Agilent 2100 Bioanalyzer and agarose gel were used to check RNA quality, while a NanoDrop 2000 measured RNA concentration.

These data originate in a study of regulatory T cells in long-lasting Graves disease (dated by TCRdb to the early 2020s). Concerning the study at large: Antithyroid drugs had been taken for less than 3 months by newly diagnosed Graves' disease patients. A total of approximately 35 samples underwent TCR sequencing: about 13 from persistent and some 20 from newly diagnosed Graves' disease patients. The study was registered as a clinical trial and conducted in China. Patients with persistent Graves' disease were compared with patients with newly diagnosed Graves' disease using TCR sequencing and RNA sequencing of peripheral blood. General conclusions and limits of the study: Sequencing and analysis were limited to the TCR beta chain. Persistent Graves' disease patients showed lower TCR Shannon entropy and fewer highly expanded clones than newly diagnosed patients, suggesting clonal expansion. The small sample size was acknowledged by the authors as a limitation that may reduce accuracy. A larger number of public clonotypes was shared among persistent patients (more than 2,500) than among newly diagnosed patients (roughly 970). Peripheral blood alone was examined, since thyroid tissue, which constituted the primary lesion, could not be accessed. Preferential use of TRBV28, TRBJ1-2 and TRBJ2-5 was observed in persistent disease, whereas TRBV20-1 and TRBJ2-1 were favored in newly diagnosed disease.

Based on the germline V gene, the CDR1 and CDR2 sequences are MNHNS and SASEGT. CDR3 length: 14 amino acids, cysteine to phenylalanine. Left in the record is the CDR3 DNA by itself, 42 bases read in frame from the first base. Library generation was performed with multiplex PCR. The instrument given in TCRdb is Illumina HiSeq 4000. CDR3 regions were amplified by Arm-PCR with iRepertoire HTBI primers to construct TCR beta libraries. PCR products were gel purified before sequencing. As for how the authors treated the data: A total of 62 TRBV and approximately 15 TRBJ segments were identified across samples and were used for gene usage analysis of CDR3 amino acid clonotypes. COPE and FqMerger were used to merge the filtered high-quality paired reads into contigs. BLAST was used to align contigs to the IMGT TRBV, TRBD and TRBJ reference genes, and CDR3 was defined following IMGT. Any clonotype with a frequency above 0.1% was classified as a highly expanded clone. Shannon entropy was used to measure repertoire diversity, and the Gini coefficient was used to measure V-J evenness. Clonotypes shared by more than one individual were considered public. The public reads were reanalyzed by TCRdb: fastp trimming at Q25, MiXCR alignment, in-frame beta chains only. Each record represents a unique CDR3 protein, reported with the most common genes and DNA among its rows. The V and J calls shown here were made by TCRdb, not taken from the authors' results. Within this sample are some 370,000 distinct CDR3 sequences, with approximately 10% of them counted one time only. Under 20% of the sample belongs to the ten largest clones.

The same specimen was also included in a second study, on T cells in Graves' hyperthyroidism and ophthalmopathy. As noted in the second study: Stable Graves' hyperthyroidism was defined as the absence of progression to ophthalmopathy over 18 months of follow-up. Hyperthyroidism patients were newly diagnosed, had a disease duration of under 2 months, and were aged 18 to 65 years. Exclusion was applied to patients with uncontrolled infections, other autoimmune diseases, pregnancy or lactation. Diagnoses were established on the basis of clinical symptoms, serum thyroxine and TRAb, thyroid ultrasound, and orbital computed tomography. For the first round of RT-PCR on the TCR CDR3, the HTBI primer set was used together with the Qiagen OneStep RT-PCR kit. Blood samples also contained most of the expanded thyroid clonotypes (frequency above 0.001), which suggests that blood repertoires may reflect thyroid immune responses. In cross-validation, a model built on a 13 V-J signature told ophthalmopathy apart from stable hyperthyroidism with 87.88% sensitivity and roughly 83% specificity, and in testing the same model reached 80%/75%. In validation, progression to ophthalmopathy was predicted by the model with 70% to 71% sensitivity and 72.22% specificity, a median of roughly six months before onset. A discovery cohort of fewer than 110 patients, approximately 45 with Graves' ophthalmopathy and 55 to 65 with stable Graves' hyperthyroidism, was used to find distinguishing TCR V-J signatures. Prospective prediction of ophthalmopathy was tested in an independent validation cohort consisting of 18 to 20 hyperthyroidism patients and over 15 patients who later progressed to ophthalmopathy. The roughly 100 discovery patients were divided at random into training and test sets in a 7:3 ratio. The study also compared thyroid tissue and blood T-cell repertoires from about 6 Graves' hyperthyroidism patients. Following sampling, methimazole starting at 30 mg daily was given to hyperthyroidism patients, and high-dose intravenous methylprednisolone was given to ophthalmopathy patients. The libraries were constructed in a second round of multiplex PCR and then size-selected and purified. Paired-end sequencing of the libraries was performed with 100 bp reads on an Illumina HiSeq2000. SOAPnuke was used to process the raw data, throwing out any read that contained adapters or uncalled bases, had a mean Phred below 15, or lacked an exact constant-primer or identifier match. COPE v1.2.5 was used to merge high-quality paired reads, and clonotypes were defined as unique nucleotide sequences. MiTCR v1.1 was used to align the clonotypes against IMGT TRBV, TRBD and TRBJ reference segments. The analysis was restricted to V-J combinations with a frequency above 0.0001, which together covered about 99% of the repertoires. A TCS score was defined as the ratio between F50 (clonal expansion) and ExV (chaos), using BLOSUM62-based TCRdist between CDR3 peptides within each V-J. Welch's t-statistics and random forest reduced 500 to 650 V-J features to 13, which were used in a naive Bayes classifier (R e1071). Sample size was not statistically predetermined, and investigators were not blinded to group allocation. According to the paper, TCR Vbeta CDR3 sequencing was carried out on approximately 140 peripheral blood samples, which came from 40 to 45 ophthalmopathy, around 74 hyperthyroidism and some 17 progressor patients.

Sample: peripheral blood mononuclear cells (PBMCs), taken at new diagnosis, from a patient treated with antithyroid drugs. The sequence was obtained from a woman under 30 with Graves disease. Donor details come from another sample of the same person, matched by shared clones. The chain employs TRBV6-1 and TRBJ2-3; perhaps TRBD2 is the D gene, with 6 bases matching. The DNA sequence is TGTGGCACCCGGGACTCCATCTACACAGATACGCAGTATTTT. Translation gives CGTRDSIYTDTQYF.